What follows are 5 T cell receptor beta chains derived from one specimen sequenced in a study of T cells in Graves' hyperthyroidism and ophthalmopathy. Amplification yielded TCR beta CDR3 regions, with RNA transcripts as the source. TCR CDR3 underwent first-round RT-PCR with the HTBI primer set. TCRdb independently ran MiXCR on the multiplex PCR reads; one entry per CDR3 protein. In the table there are about 24,000 distinct CDR3 sequences, about 49% of which are singletons. The material sequenced was blood. These receptors were taken from a woman aged 40-49 years with Graves' hyperthyroidism that later progressed to Graves' ophthalmopathy.

The chain has TRBV10-2 and TRBJ2-1; D is ambiguous. V was clipped by 3 bases and J by 2 bases, with 17 bases between them. The CDR3 is made up of 17 amino acids. Germline V gene data show CDR1 as WSHSY and CDR2 as SAAADI. CDR3 nucleotides: TGCGCCAGCAGTGATCGCTTTCTTTCAAGCACCTACAATGAGCAGTTCTTC. This translates into CASSDRFLSSTYNEQFF.

This clonotype is medium-sized within its sample. The J gene is TRBJ1-5, the V gene TRBV7-9; 7 bases line up with TRBD1. The germline V gene has CDR1 SEHNR and CDR2 FQNEAQ (reference sequence). The CDR3 loop spans 12 amino acids. Trimming took 8 bases from V and 3 from J; bases not matched to a gene: 1. The CDR3 loop reads CASGTDNQPQHF. CDR3 nucleotides: TGTGCCAGCGGGACAGACAATCAGCCCCAGCATTTT.

The chain couples TRBV20-1 to TRBJ2-5; no definite D call. The V and J ends lost 1 base and 0 bases respectively, with 9 bases between them. The germline V gene has CDR1 DFQATT and CDR2 SNEGSKA (reference sequence). The CDR3 covers 14 residues. The CDR3 is CSARAEEYQETQYF. The CDR3 DNA follows: TGCAGTGCTAGAGCTGAGGAGTACCAAGAGACCCAGTACTTC.

The chain combines TRBV2 with TRBJ2-5, with D possibly matching TRBD2 (6 bases). The CDR3 length is 17 residues. CDR1 and CDR2 from the germline V gene are SNHLY and FYNNEI. V lost 2 bases and J 6 bases, leaving 22 bases between the germline ends. The CDR3 protein is CASSERALASAPKTQYF. In nucleotides, the CDR3 is TGTGCCAGCAGTGAAAGAGCACTAGCCTCCGCCCCCAAGACCCAGTACTTC.

The CDR3 reads CSARESRGGRNSNQPQHF. The CDR3 nucleotides read TGCAGTGCTAGAGAATCCAGGGGTGGAAGGAATAGCAATCAGCCCCAGCATTTT. This chain joins TRBV20-1 and TRBJ1-5; weak D call: TRBD1 (6 bases). V was shortened by 0 bases and J by 0 bases, with 18 bases between the two germline ends. The CDR3 runs 18 residues. Germline V CDR1 and CDR2: DFQATT, SNEGSKA (reference sequence).